These 21 T cell receptor beta chains originate from one sample sequenced in a study of CD8 T cells in Susac syndrome. An amount of RNA that ranged from roughly 0.45 to 1 ug was reverse transcribed with random hexamers. TCRdb fed the immunoSEQ multiplex PCR reads into MiXCR, producing one record per CDR3 protein. The profile shows 150,000 to 200,000 distinct CDR3 sequences, 94% of them singletons. The material sequenced was CD4+ T cells from PBMCs. The receptors were gathered from a human donor with multiple sclerosis.

This clonotype was counted a few times. The J gene is TRBJ1-1, the V gene TRBV7-9; D remains ambiguous. This CDR3 region has 14 residues. V was cut by 6 bases and J by 1 base, with 12 bases left in between. CDR1 and CDR2 from the germline V gene are SEHNR and FQNEAQ (reference sequence). As DNA, the CDR3 is TGTGCCAGCAGTTTTTATCCGGAGAACACTGAAGCTTTCTTT. Protein product: CASSFYPENTEAFF.

This rearrangement joins TRBV12-3 or TRBV12-4 to TRBJ2-7; a weak D match, TRBD2 (7 bases). This CDR3 contains 15 residues. V dropped 2 bases and J dropped 2 bases, with 13 bases sitting between them. CDR3 protein: CASSLRGGSAYEQYF. The DNA of the CDR3 is TGTGCCAGCAGTTTAAGGGGGGGGTCTGCCTACGAGCAGTACTTC.

This clonotype was recorded once. This chain joins TRBV20-1 and TRBJ2-7; TRBD1 matches at 7 bases. The ends lost 6 bases at V and 3 bases at J; junction bases unmatched: 8. Germline CDR1 reads DFQATT; CDR2 reads SNEGSKA (reference sequence). CDR3 length equals 13 residues. The CDR3 sequence: CSALTGQSYEQYF. The CDR3 nucleotides are TGCAGTGCCCTCACGGGACAGAGCTACGAGCAGTACTTC.

The chain uses TRBV7-2 and TRBJ1-2; 7 bases align to TRBD1. CDR1 SGHTA and CDR2 FQGNSA come from the germline V gene. V lost 5 bases, J lost 8 bases, and 14 bases stayed unmatched. The CDR3 is 15 amino acids. The CDR3 is CASSEMGQSGGGYTF. DNA of the CDR3: TGTGCCAGCAGCGAAATGGGACAGTCAGGGGGAGGCTACACCTTC.

This chain joins TRBV6-5 and TRBJ2-1, with 7 bases identical to TRBD1. The germline V gene has CDR1 MNHEY and CDR2 SVGAGI. The CDR3 sequence is 12 residues long. V was pared by 8 bases and J by 3 bases, with 1 base of the junction left unmatched. CDR3 amino acids: CASGDSYNEQFF. The CDR3 bases are TGTGCCAGCGGGGACAGCTACAATGAGCAGTTCTTC.

J is TRBJ2-1 and V is TRBV24-1, with 9 bases lining up with TRBD2. This CDR3 is built from 16 residues. CDR1 and CDR2 (germline): KGHDR, SFDVKD. Trimming removed 3 bases from V and 5 bases from J; junction bases left unmatched: 7. The CDR3 DNA sequence: TGTGCCACCAGTGATCCTAGCGGGACCTCGAACAATGAGCAGTTCTTC. As protein: CATSDPSGTSNNEQFF.

The rearrangement links TRBV3-1 to TRBJ2-1; tentatively, D is TRBD2 (5 bases). CDR1 is LGHDT and CDR2 is YNNKEL in the germline V gene (reference sequence). The CDR3 is 15 amino acids. The V gene lost 4 bases and the J gene lost 10 bases, with 20 bases spanning the gap. In nucleotides, the CDR3 is TGTGCCAGCAGCCTTCGGGGTAGTGGTCTTAACGAGCAGTTCTTC. The encoded protein is CASSLRGSGLNEQFF.

The chain couples TRBV12-3 or TRBV12-4 to TRBJ1-5, with no clear D. With 7 bases removed from V and 0 bases from J, the gap between germline ends came to 13 bases. The CDR3 covers 15 residues. The CDR3 DNA reads as TGTGCCAGCATTCCCCTCGGAGATAGCAATCAGCCCCAGCATTTT. Translation gives CASIPLGDSNQPQHF.

J is TRBJ2-3 and V is TRBV29-1; D possibly corresponds to TRBD1 (6 bases). The CDR3 length is 14 residues. V lost 3 bases to trimming and J lost 1 base, with 11 bases between them. CDR1 is SQVTM and CDR2 is ANQGSEA in the germline V gene. In DNA, the CDR3 is TGCAGCGTTGACCTACAGGGAGGCACAGATACGCAGTATTTT. Its translation is CSVDLQGGTDTQYF.

The J gene is TRBJ1-2, the V gene TRBV12-5; weak D call: TRBD1 (5 bases). The germline V gene encodes CDR1 LGHNT and CDR2 FRNRAP. Trimming cost V 2 bases and J 3 bases, with 7 bases left between them. The CDR3 consists of 13 residues. CDR3 coding DNA: TGTGCTAGTGGTTTGCAGGGAGACTATGGCTACACCTTC. It encodes CASGLQGDYGYTF. The whole variable domain, remainder taken from reference TRBV12-5 and TRBJ1-2, is DARVTQTPRHKVTEMGQEVTMRCQPILGHNTVFWYRQTMMQGLELLAYFRNRAPLDDSGMPKDRFSAEMPDATLATLKIQPSEPRDSAVYFCASGLQGDYGYTFGSGTRLTVV.

The chain is built from TRBV20-1 and TRBJ1-5; D gene ambiguous. The V and J ends lost 2 bases and 8 bases respectively, with 13 bases between them. Germline V gives CDR1 DFQATT, CDR2 SNEGSKA (reference sequence). The CDR3 is 13 residues long. The CDR3, as DNA: TGCAGTGCTAGACGAGGGCCTAGGGAGCCCCAGCATTTT. Translated: CSARRGPREPQHF.

The chain is built from TRBV7-9 and TRBJ2-1; 11 nucleotides agree with TRBD2. The CDR3 length is 18 residues. V lost 4 bases, J lost 0 bases, and 8 bases stayed unmatched. CDR1 SEHNR and CDR2 FQNEAQ come from the germline V gene (reference sequence). CDR3 protein: CASSSPGTSGSSYNEQFF. In DNA form, the CDR3 reads TGTGCCAGCAGCTCGCCCGGGACTAGCGGCAGCTCCTACAATGAGCAGTTCTTC. The variable domain in full, completed from reference TRBV7-9 and TRBJ2-1, reads DTGVSQNPRHKITKRGQNVTFRCDPISEHNRLYWYRQTLGQGPEFLTYFQNEAQLEKSRLLSDRFSAERPKGSFSTLEIQRTEQGDSAMYLCASSSPGTSGSSYNEQFFGPGTRLTVL.

V is TRBV30 and J is TRBJ2-3; D remains ambiguous. Between the trimmed V and J ends, which lost 1 base and 9 bases, there was a span of 8 bases. This CDR3 is 11 amino acids long. CDR1 and CDR2 from the germline V gene are GTSNPN and SVGIG (reference sequence). The CDR3 spells CAWSGVQTQYF. The CDR3 coding sequence is TGTGCCTGGAGTGGGGTACAGACGCAGTATTTT.

The CDR3 nucleotides read TGTGCCAGCAGCACACCAACAGGGGGCGGGGAGCTGTTTTTT. The encoded protein is CASSTPTGGGELFF. The chain has TRBV11-2 and TRBJ2-2; TRBD1 agrees at 8 bases. V trimming: 5 bases; J trimming: 7 bases; junction bases outside the gene matches: 6. The CDR3 extends over 14 amino acids. Germline values: CDR1 SGHAT, CDR2 FQNNGV. Complete variable domain (other parts from reference TRBV11-2 and TRBJ2-2): EAGVAQSPRYKIIEKRQSVAFWCNPISGHATLYWYQQILGQGPKLLIQFQNNGVVDDSQLPKDRFSAERLKGVDSTLKIQPAKLEDSAVYLCASSTPTGGGELFFGEGSRLTVL.

This chain connects TRBV28 to TRBJ2-5, with TRBD2 matching over 9 bases. The CDR3 spans 17 residues. After removal of 3 bases from V and 5 bases from J, the junction contained 13 bases not matched to a gene. Germline-derived CDR1 and CDR2 are MDHEN and SYDVKM. The CDR3 region has the DNA TGTGCCAGCAGTTTCACCGTAGCGGGAGAGTTCGGGGAGACCCAGTACTTC. It is translated as CASSFTVAGEFGETQYF.

This chain links TRBV6-4 with TRBJ1-5; D not certain. Trimming removed 6 bases at V and 5 bases at J, with 11 bases between. Looked up from germline, CDR1 is MRHNA and CDR2 is SNTAGT. CDR3 length equals 13 residues. CDR3 sequence reads: CASSEDGYQPQHF. CDR3 nucleotides: TGTGCCAGCAGCGAGGACGGGTATCAGCCCCAGCATTTT.

The rearrangement links TRBV5-1 to TRBJ1-3; D ambiguous. The germline V gene has CDR1 SGHRS and CDR2 YFSETQ. CDR3 length equals 15 residues. The V and J ends lost 5 bases and 2 bases respectively, with 14 bases between them. The CDR3, as DNA: TGCGCCAGCAGTATTTCCGGGTCCACTGGAAACACCATATATTTT. It encodes CASSISGSTGNTIYF.

V usage is TRBV29-1 and J usage is TRBJ2-1; D is unresolved. Germline CDR1 SQVTM, CDR2 ANQGSEA. The CDR3 length is 14 residues. Trimming left V 6 bases short and J 8 bases short, with 20 bases between. CDR3 protein: CSVVDRKPTHEQFF. The DNA for the CDR3 is TGCAGCGTCGTGGACCGGAAGCCCACCCATGAGCAGTTCTTC.

The V gene is TRBV15, the J gene TRBJ2-7; D is undetermined. In germline, CDR1 is LNHNV, CDR2 YYDKDF (reference sequence). This CDR3 comprises 13 residues. The V gene lost 1 base and the J gene lost 6 bases, with 10 bases spanning the gap. Here the CDR3 reads CATSRANSPEQYF. In nucleotides, the CDR3 is TGTGCCACCAGCAGAGCCAACTCCCCCGAGCAGTACTTC. The complete variable domain, with remaining parts taken from reference TRBV15 and TRBJ2-7, reads DAMVIQNPRYQVTQFGKPVTLSCSQTLNHNVMYWYQQKSSQAPKLLFHYYDKDFNNEADTPDNFQSRRPNTSFCFLDIRSPGLGDTAMYLCATSRANSPEQYFGPGTRLTVT.

The chain links TRBV12-5 to TRBJ1-1, with TRBD1 identical over 9 bases. Germline V gives CDR1 LGHNT, CDR2 FRNRAP. The CDR3 consists of 14 residues. The V gene end was trimmed by 5 bases and the J gene end by 3 bases; junction bases not matched to a gene: 4. The CDR3 nucleotides read TGTGCTAGTGGTCCGGGGACAGGGTACACTGAAGCTTTCTTT. This translates into CASGPGTGYTEAFF. The whole variable domain, filled in from reference TRBV12-5 and TRBJ1-1, reads DARVTQTPRHKVTEMGQEVTMRCQPILGHNTVFWYRQTMMQGLELLAYFRNRAPLDDSGMPKDRFSAEMPDATLATLKIQPSEPRDSAVYFCASGPGTGYTEAFFGQGTRLTVV.

The chain joins TRBV23-1 to TRBJ1-5; TRBD1 might be the D (5 bases). TRBV23-1 is an ORF for which the function is uncertain. The CDR3 extends over 14 amino acids. Trimming pared 1 base from V and 7 bases from J, leaving 11 bases between. CDR3 nucleotides: TGCGCCAGCAGTCAATACTCCTGGGGGCAGCCCCAGCATTTT. It specifies CASSQYSWGQPQHF.